This entry lists 17 T cell receptor beta chains sequenced from one sample in a study of cytomegalovirus exposure and HLA in healthy donors. PCR primers comprised 60 Vbeta and 13 Jbeta primers. Produced via immunoSEQ multiplex PCR; TCRdb's table is partial and in-frame only. The sample consists of around 140,000 clones, roughly 80% of them appearing once. Input material: PBMCs. The receptors come from a woman in her twenties or thirties in good health and CMV-seronegative.

J is TRBJ2-7 and V is TRBV14, with 14 bases matching TRBD2. Germline CDR1 SGHDN, CDR2 FVKESK. Trimming took 3 bases from V and 5 from J; bases not matched to a gene: 6. The CDR3 runs to 16 residues. The CDR3 sequence is CASSQTSGRAQDEQYF. The CDR3 DNA sequence: TGTGCCAGCAGCCAGACTAGCGGGAGGGCCCAGGACGAGCAGTACTTC.

The gene calls are TRBV5-4 and TRBJ2-5; D possibly corresponds to TRBD1 (5 bases). Looked up from germline, CDR1 is SGHNT and CDR2 is YYREEE (reference sequence). The ends were cut back, 2 bases at V and 4 bases at J, with 9 bases in the middle. The CDR3 length is 13 residues. CDR3 amino acids: CASSFRVSETQYF. The CDR3 DNA is TGTGCCAGCAGCTTCAGGGTTTCAGAGACCCAGTACTTC.

This chain links TRBV27 with TRBJ2-5, with D maybe TRBD2 (6 bases). TRBJ2-7 matches the DNA end more closely, so the J call is doubtful. The CDR3 consists of 11 residues. Germline V gene lookup returns CDR1 MNHEY and CDR2 SMNVEV (reference sequence). The CDR3 sequence is CASMEGYEQYF. Here the CDR3 DNA reads TGTGCCAGCATGGAGGGCTACGAGCAGTACTTC.

The V and J genes are TRBV5-1 and TRBJ2-1, with TRBD1 identical over 7 bases. The V and J ends lost 0 bases and 7 bases, in that order; junction bases with no gene match: 16. Germline values: CDR1 SGHRS, CDR2 YFSETQ. CDR3 length: 18 amino acids. DNA of the CDR3: TGCGCCAGCAGCTTGGACGGGACAGTCTTTGGTACGGTAAATGAGCAGTTCTTC. Its protein product is CASSLDGTVFGTVNEQFF.

J is TRBJ2-7 and V is TRBV7-2; 7 positions match TRBD2. CDR1 and CDR2 from the germline V gene are SGHTA and FQGNSA. There are 13 residues in the CDR3. V lost 5 bases and J lost 5; bases outside the gene matches: 6. The CDR3 region has the DNA TGTGCCAGCAGCCCAGCGGGATGGAACGAGCAGTACTTC. It is translated as CASSPAGWNEQYF.

The chain uses TRBV2 and TRBJ1-2, with TRBD1 identical over 10 bases. The CDR3 is made up of 14 amino acids. The ends lost 7 bases at V and 2 bases at J; junction bases unmatched: 4. CDR1 SNHLY and CDR2 FYNNEI come from the germline V gene. In nucleotides, the CDR3 is TGTGCCAGCACCGGGACAGGGGACAACTATGGCTACACCTTC. Protein sequence: CASTGTGDNYGYTF.

This clone was counted only a few times. The rearrangement joins TRBV7-9 to TRBJ2-1; 12 positions agree with TRBD2. The CDR3 has 13 residues. V was pared by 5 bases and J by 14 bases, with 7 bases of the junction left unmatched. CDR1 SEHNR and CDR2 FQNEAQ come from the germline V gene (reference sequence). In nucleotides, the CDR3 is TGTGCCAGCAGCCTTGGACTAGCGGGATCGGAGTTCTTC. Translating it yields CASSLGLAGSEFF.

The gene calls are TRBV10-2 and TRBJ2-1, with 12 bases lining up with TRBD2. J gave up 2 bases and V 3 bases, and 5 bases lay outside the gene matches. The CDR3 runs to 17 residues. Germline lookup yields CDR1 WSHSY and CDR2 SAAADI. The CDR3 reads CASSDPGLAGTYNEQFF. CDR3 bases: TGCGCCAGCAGTGACCCGGGACTAGCGGGCACCTACAATGAGCAGTTCTTC.

The chain uses TRBV10-2 and TRBJ2-5; D possibly corresponds to TRBD2 (5 bases). The CDR3 length is 15 residues. V was pared by 3 bases and J by 2 bases, with 13 bases between. Per germline, CDR1 WSHSY and CDR2 SAAADI. The chain's CDR3 is CASSDQRSIQETQYF. The DNA of the CDR3 is TGCGCCAGCAGTGACCAGCGGTCAATACAAGAGACCCAGTACTTC.

This clone showed up just a few times. The gene calls are TRBV6-1 and TRBJ2-4; 7 nucleotides line up with TRBD1. The length of the CDR3 is 17 residues. Germline V lookup: CDR1 MNHNS, CDR2 SASEGT. With 2 bases clipped from V and 0 bases from J, the junction kept 7 bases outside the gene matches. The CDR3 DNA reads TGTGCCAGCAGTGAATATAAGACAGGGATAGCCAAAAACATTCAGTACTTC. It is translated as CASSEYKTGIAKNIQYF.

The CDR3 loop reads CASSYFFGQGARGYTF. The CDR3 coding sequence is TGTGCCAGCAGTTACTTTTTCGGACAGGGGGCGCGGGGCTACACCTTC. This chain connects TRBV6-5 to TRBJ1-2; 11 bases are a match to TRBD1. This CDR3 has 16 amino acids. CDR1 is MNHEY and CDR2 is SVGAGI in the germline V gene. Trimming took 1 base from V and 8 from J; bases not matched to a gene: 9.

The V and J genes are TRBV6-5 and TRBJ2-7, with D maybe TRBD1 (5 bases). Germline V gives CDR1 MNHEY, CDR2 SVGAGI. The V gene lost 0 bases and the J gene lost 0 bases, with 12 bases spanning the gap. The CDR3 consists of 16 residues. DNA of the CDR3: TGTGCCAGCAGTTACTCAGCAGGGCGCCCCTCCTACGAGCAGTACTTC. This gives the protein CASSYSAGRPSYEQYF.

The CDR3 sequence is CASSKTGGSYEQYF. The CDR3 DNA follows: TGTGCCAGTAGTAAGACCGGGGGCTCCTACGAGCAGTACTTC. The rearrangement joins TRBV19 to TRBJ2-7; tentatively, D is TRBD2 (6 bases). There are 14 residues in the CDR3. Trimming removed 4 bases from V and 0 bases from J, with 10 bases in between. Germline V gives CDR1 LNHDA, CDR2 SQIVND (reference sequence).

With regard to this clone: At one end, the junction sequence differs from germline, possibly due to a read error. At the DNA level, this CDR3 is encoded by other sequences in the same sample as well. This rearrangement joins TRBV6-1 to TRBJ1-5; 9 bases fit TRBD1. This CDR3 contains 15 residues. CDR1 and CDR2 from the germline V gene are MNHNS and SASEGT. The CDR3 region has the DNA TGTGCCAGTAGTGAGTTGACAGGGGGGGTTCAGCCCCAGCATTTT. It codes for CASSELTGGVQPQHF.

As to this clone: Compared with germline, one end of the junction differs, possibly owing to a read error. The rearrangement uses TRBV6-1 and TRBJ2-6; 9 bases line up with TRBD1. Germline CDR1 and CDR2: MNHNS and SASEGT. The length of the CDR3 is 18 residues. The DNA of the CDR3 is TGTGCCAGCAGTGACAACAGGGGGCTCGCCTCTAGGGCCAACGTCCTGACTTTC. Protein product: CASSDNRGLASRANVLTF.

The V gene is TRBV6-1, the J gene TRBJ1-3; no reliable D call. Germline lookup yields CDR1 MNHNS and CDR2 SASEGT. The CDR3 contains 12 residues. As DNA, the CDR3 is TGTGCTTGGAGTCTGGCAGGAAACACCATATATTTT. Its protein product is CAWSLAGNTIYF.

V and J are TRBV4-3 and TRBJ1-1; tentatively, D is TRBD1 (5 bases). This CDR3 is built from 13 residues. CDR1 and CDR2 (germline): LGHNA, YSLEER. Deletions cut 2 bases from V and 7 bases from J, with 11 bases between. The CDR3: CASSQSWGGEAFF. In nucleotides, the CDR3 is TGCGCCAGCAGCCAAAGCTGGGGGGGTGAAGCTTTCTTT.